The 13 T cell receptor beta chains below come from one sample, sequenced in a study of Ad26.COV2.S vaccination and SARS-CoV-2 variants. Treatment here: around 19 received Ad26.COV2.S at low or high dose, single or two shots; roughly five received placebo; per-sample allocation not given. Collection of samples fell on day 63 after the first vaccine or placebo injection. Some clones are missing from TCRdb's copy, which holds only in-frame ones; the method was immunoSEQ multiplex PCR. Of about 400,000 clones in the sample, more than 85% are singletons; the top ten hold 3.5%. Sequenced material: peripheral blood, taken in a trial of Ad26.COV2.S vaccine versus placebo. All receptors come from a person aged 18 to 65 who received the Ad26.COV2.S COVID-19 vaccine or a placebo.

V and J are TRBV12-3 or TRBV12-4 and TRBJ1-4; D remains unclear. The CDR3 runs to 11 residues. Trimming left V 1 base short and J 10 bases short, with 4 bases between. The CDR3 protein is CASSLVGKLFF. CDR3 DNA: TGTGCCAGCAGTTTAGTGGGAAAACTGTTTTTT.

The chain employs TRBV29-1 and TRBJ2-3; D not resolved. The germline V gene encodes CDR1 SQVTM and CDR2 ANQGSEA. This CDR3 has 12 residues. V was cut by 7 bases and J by 1 base, with 9 bases left in between. CDR3 sequence: CSAEYGTDTQYF. CDR3 sequence (DNA): TGCAGCGCAGAGTATGGCACAGATACGCAGTATTTT.

With respect to this clone: Other DNA sequences within the sample encode an identical CDR3. The chain carries TRBV7-9 and TRBJ2-7; 13 nucleotides line up with TRBD2. The CDR3 contains 15 residues. The junction had 5 bases not matched to a gene; V was cut back by 5 bases and J by 4 bases. Per the germline V gene, CDR1 is SEHNR and CDR2 is FQNEAQ (reference sequence). The CDR3 bases are TGTGCCAGCAGCCCACGGACTAGCGGGGGATACGAGCAGTACTTC. The encoded protein is CASSPRTSGGYEQYF.

This rearrangement joins TRBV30 to TRBJ2-2; maybe TRBD2 (5 bases). V was trimmed by 0 bases and J by 1 base, leaving 6 bases between them. The V gene's germline CDR1 is GTSNPN and CDR2 SVGIG (reference sequence). The CDR3 sequence is 14 residues long. DNA of the CDR3: TGTGCCTGGAGTGTGGACTTGAACACCGGGGAGCTGTTTTTT. Protein product: CAWSVDLNTGELFF. Filled out from reference TRBV30 and TRBJ2-2, the complete variable domain reads SQTIHQWPATLVQPVGSPLSLECTVEGTSNPNLYWYRQAAGRGLQLLFYSVGIGQISSEVPQNLSASRPQDRQFILSSKKLLLSDSGFYLCAWSVDLNTGELFFGEGSRLTVL.

This clone was recorded once. The rearrangement links TRBV7-2 to TRBJ1-6; a possible D gene is TRBD1 (5 bases). The V gene lost 1 base and the J gene lost 7 bases, with 11 bases spanning the gap. This CDR3 has 15 amino acids. Germline CDR1 SGHTA, CDR2 FQGNSA. The CDR3 region is CASSLGGARNSPLHF. The CDR3 coding sequence is TGTGCCAGCAGCTTAGGTGGGGCCCGAAATTCACCCCTCCACTTT.

Only one count was recorded for this clone. This chain connects TRBV19 to TRBJ1-5; 8 positions match TRBD1. Germline assignment: CDR1 LNHDA and CDR2 SQIVND (reference sequence). The CDR3 is made up of 15 amino acids. The V segment lost 6 bases and the J segment 6 bases; nucleotides outside the gene matches: 10. The chain's CDR3 is CASSNRGVAGQPQHF. In DNA form, the CDR3 reads TGTGCCAGTAGCAACAGGGGGGTCGCGGGTCAGCCCCAGCATTTT. The whole variable domain, remainder taken from reference TRBV19 and TRBJ1-5, is DGGITQSPKYLFRKEGQNVTLSCEQNLNHDAMYWYRQDPGQGLRLIYYSQIVNDFQKGDIAEGYSVSREKKESFPLTVTSAQKNPTAFYLCASSNRGVAGQPQHFGDGTRLSIL.

The chain employs TRBV11-3 and TRBJ2-2, with TRBD1 identical over 9 bases. After removal of 0 bases from V and 3 bases from J, the junction contained 5 bases not matched to a gene. CDR1 and CDR2 from the germline V gene are SGHNT and YENEEA. This CDR3 has 17 residues. This CDR3 is CASSLDRTGDDTGELFF. The CDR3 DNA follows: TGTGCCAGCAGCTTAGACCGGACAGGGGACGACACCGGGGAGCTGTTTTTT.

The chain uses TRBV5-4 and TRBJ2-7; a possible D gene is TRBD2 (5 bases). Germline V gene sequence: CDR1 SGHNT, CDR2 YYREEE (reference sequence). V lost 0 bases and J 2 bases, leaving 6 bases between the germline ends. The CDR3 extends over 13 amino acids. This CDR3 reads CASSLDGTYEQYF. CDR3 nucleotide sequence: TGTGCCAGCAGCTTGGACGGGACCTACGAGCAGTACTTC. Looking up the rest from reference TRBV5-4 and TRBJ2-7 gives the full variable domain: ETGVTQSPTHLIKTRGQQVTLRCSSQSGHNTVSWYQQALGQGPQFIFQYYREEENGRGNFPPRFSGLQFPNYSSELNVNALELDDSALYLCASSLDGTYEQYFGPGTRLTVT.

The chain combines TRBV4-1 with TRBJ1-5; tentatively, D is TRBD1 (6 bases). V gave up 5 bases and J gave up 6 bases, with 11 bases separating them. There are 13 residues in the CDR3. Germline lookup yields CDR1 MGHRA and CDR2 YSYEKL. The CDR3 reads CASSRGGGQPQHF. The CDR3 region has the DNA TGCGCCAGCAGCAGGGGGGGTGGTCAGCCCCAGCATTTT.

The chain carries TRBV2 and TRBJ1-2; D possibly corresponds to TRBD1 (6 bases). Looked up from germline, CDR1 is SNHLY and CDR2 is FYNNEI. The CDR3 runs 17 residues. Trimming left V 2 bases short and J 3 bases short, with 19 bases between. CDR3 protein: CASSESYRELRDYGYTF. CDR3 nucleotides: TGTGCCAGCAGTGAATCTTACAGGGAACTTCGGGACTATGGCTACACCTTC.

The chain joins TRBV5-1 to TRBJ2-2; unclear D gene. Germline CDR1 is SGHRS and CDR2 is YFSETQ. There are 15 residues in the CDR3. V was shortened by 2 bases and J by 0 bases, with 8 bases between the two germline ends. In DNA form, the CDR3 reads TGCGCCAGCAGCTTCGACGGCTCGAACACCGGGGAGCTGTTTTTT. Its protein is CASSFDGSNTGELFF.

The gene calls are TRBV30 and TRBJ2-5, with TRBD2 matching 9 bases. Germline trimming cut 0 bases from V and 1 base from J; bases unmatched to any gene: 6. The CDR3 length is 16 residues. CDR1 GTSNPN and CDR2 SVGIG come from the germline V gene (reference sequence). CDR3 in amino acids: CAWSVLRRGGQETQYF. In DNA, the CDR3 is TGTGCCTGGAGTGTACTGCGGCGGGGGGGCCAAGAGACCCAGTACTTC.

This chain connects TRBV14 to TRBJ2-2; the match to TRBD1 covers 10 bases. Germline V gene data show CDR1 as SGHDN and CDR2 as FVKESK. This CDR3 comprises 18 residues. V gave up 0 bases and J gave up 0 bases; unmatched junction bases: 4. The CDR3 DNA reads TGTGCCAGCAGCCAAGATTTCGGACAGGGGGCGAACACCGGGGAGCTGTTTTTT. This codes for CASSQDFGQGANTGELFF.